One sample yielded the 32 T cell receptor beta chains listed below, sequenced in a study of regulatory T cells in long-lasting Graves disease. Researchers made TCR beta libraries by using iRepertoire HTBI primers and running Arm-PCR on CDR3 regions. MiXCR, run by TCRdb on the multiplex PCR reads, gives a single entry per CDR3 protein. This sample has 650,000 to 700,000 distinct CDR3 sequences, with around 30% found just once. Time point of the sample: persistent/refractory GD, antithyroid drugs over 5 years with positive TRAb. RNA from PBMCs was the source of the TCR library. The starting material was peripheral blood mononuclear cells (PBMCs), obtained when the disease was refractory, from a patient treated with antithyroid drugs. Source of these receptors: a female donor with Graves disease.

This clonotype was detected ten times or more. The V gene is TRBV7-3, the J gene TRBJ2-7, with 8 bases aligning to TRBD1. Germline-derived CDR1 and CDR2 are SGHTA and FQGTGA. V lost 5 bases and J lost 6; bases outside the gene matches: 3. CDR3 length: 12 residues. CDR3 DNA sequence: TGTGCCAGCAGCACCACAGGGGGCGAGCAGTACTTC. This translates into CASSTTGGEQYF. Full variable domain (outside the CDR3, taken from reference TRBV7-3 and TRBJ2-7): GAGVSQTPSNKVTEKGKYVELRCDPISGHTALYWYRQSLGQGPEFLIYFQGTGAADDSGLPNDRFFAVRPEGSVSTLKIQRTERGDSAVYLCASSTTGGEQYFGPGTRLTVT.

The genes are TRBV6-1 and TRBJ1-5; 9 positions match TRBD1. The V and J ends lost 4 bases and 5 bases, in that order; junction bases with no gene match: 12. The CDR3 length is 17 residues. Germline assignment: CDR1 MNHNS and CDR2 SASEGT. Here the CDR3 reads CASSAGTGTFFHQPQHF. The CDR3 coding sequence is TGTGCCAGCAGTGCCGGGACAGGGACATTTTTTCATCAGCCCCAGCATTTT.

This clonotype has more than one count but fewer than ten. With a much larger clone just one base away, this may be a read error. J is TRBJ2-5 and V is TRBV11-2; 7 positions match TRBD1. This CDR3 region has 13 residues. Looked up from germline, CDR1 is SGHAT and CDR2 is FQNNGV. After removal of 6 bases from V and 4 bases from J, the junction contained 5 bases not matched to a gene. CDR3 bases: TGTGCCAGCAGTTGGGACAGCCGAGAGACCCAGTACTTC. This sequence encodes CASSWDSRETQYF.

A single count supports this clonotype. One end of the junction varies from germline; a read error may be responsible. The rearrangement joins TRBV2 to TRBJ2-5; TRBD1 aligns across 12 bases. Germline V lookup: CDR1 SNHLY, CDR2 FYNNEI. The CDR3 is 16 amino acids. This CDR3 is CASSGDRGLYQETQYF. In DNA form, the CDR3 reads TGTGCCAGCAGTGGGGACAGGGGGCTTTACCAGGAGACCCAGTACTTC.

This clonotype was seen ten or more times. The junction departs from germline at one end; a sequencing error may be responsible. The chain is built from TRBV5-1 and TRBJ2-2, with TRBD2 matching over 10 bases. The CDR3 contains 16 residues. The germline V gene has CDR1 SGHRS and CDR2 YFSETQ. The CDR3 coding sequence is TGTGCCAGCAGCTTAGCTAGCGGGGGGAACACCGGGGAGCTGTTTTTT. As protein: CASSLASGGNTGELFF. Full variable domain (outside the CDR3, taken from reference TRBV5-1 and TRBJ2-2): KAGVTQTPRYLIKTRGQQVTLSCSPISGHRSVSWYQQTPGQGLQFLFEYFSETQRNKGNFPGRFSGRQFSNSRSEMNVSTLELGDSALYLCASSLASGGNTGELFFGEGSRLTVL.

CDR3 loop: CSVETGQGNTEAFF. The CDR3 DNA is TGCAGCGTAGAAACCGGACAGGGAAACACTGAAGCTTTCTTT. This sequence joins TRBV29-1 and TRBJ1-1; 8 nucleotides line up with TRBD1. This CDR3 spans 14 amino acids. The germline gives CDR1 SQVTM, CDR2 ANQGSEA. Losses at the gene ends were 6 bases for V and 2 bases for J; bases not matched to a gene: 8.

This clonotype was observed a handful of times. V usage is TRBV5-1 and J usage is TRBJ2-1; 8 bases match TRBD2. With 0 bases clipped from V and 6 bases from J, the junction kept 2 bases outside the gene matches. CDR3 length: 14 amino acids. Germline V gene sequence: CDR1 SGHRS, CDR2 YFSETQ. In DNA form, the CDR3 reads TGCGCCAGCAGCTTGGAGGGGACTAGCAATGAGCAGTTCTTC. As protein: CASSLEGTSNEQFF.

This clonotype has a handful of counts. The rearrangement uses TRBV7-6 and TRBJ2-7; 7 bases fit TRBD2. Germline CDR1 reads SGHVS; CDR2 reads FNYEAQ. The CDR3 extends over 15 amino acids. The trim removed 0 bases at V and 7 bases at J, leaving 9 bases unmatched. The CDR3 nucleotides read TGTGCCAGCAGCTTAGCGGGAGGGCCCAAGGGAGAGCAGTACTTC. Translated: CASSLAGGPKGEQYF.

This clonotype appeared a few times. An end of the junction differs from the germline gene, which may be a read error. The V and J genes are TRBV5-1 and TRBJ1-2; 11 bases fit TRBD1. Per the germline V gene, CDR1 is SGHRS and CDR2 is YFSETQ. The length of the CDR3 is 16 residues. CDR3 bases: TGCGCCAACAGCTCAGGAGGACAGGGGGCTTCCTTCGGCTACACCTTC. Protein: CANSSGGQGASFGYTF. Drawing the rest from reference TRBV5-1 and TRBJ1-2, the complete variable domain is KAGVTQTPRYLIKTRGQQVTLSCSPISGHRSVSWYQQTPGQGLQFLFEYFSETQRNKGNFPGRFSGRQFSNSRSEMNVSTLELGDSALYLCANSSGGQGASFGYTFGSGTRLTVV.

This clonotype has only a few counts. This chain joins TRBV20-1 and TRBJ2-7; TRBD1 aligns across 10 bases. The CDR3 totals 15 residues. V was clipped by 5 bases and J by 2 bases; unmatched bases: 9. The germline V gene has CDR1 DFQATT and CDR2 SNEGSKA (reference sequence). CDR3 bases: TGCAGTGCTGCCGATCGAGGGACAGGGGCCTACGAGCAGTACTTC. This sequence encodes CSAADRGTGAYEQYF.

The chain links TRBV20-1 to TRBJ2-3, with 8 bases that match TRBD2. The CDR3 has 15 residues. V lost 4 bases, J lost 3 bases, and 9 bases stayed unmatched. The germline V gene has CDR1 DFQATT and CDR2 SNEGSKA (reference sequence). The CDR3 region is CSAKSGSVVTDTQYF. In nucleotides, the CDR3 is TGCAGTGCTAAAAGCGGGAGTGTTGTAACAGATACGCAGTATTTT.

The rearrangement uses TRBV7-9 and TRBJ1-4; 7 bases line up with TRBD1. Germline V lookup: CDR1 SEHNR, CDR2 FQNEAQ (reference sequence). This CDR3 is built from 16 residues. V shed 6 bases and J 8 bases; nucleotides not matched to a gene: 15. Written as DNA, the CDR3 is TGTGCCAGCAGTTCCCCGACAGGGTTCGATCACGAAAAACTGTTTTTT. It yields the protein CASSSPTGFDHEKLFF.

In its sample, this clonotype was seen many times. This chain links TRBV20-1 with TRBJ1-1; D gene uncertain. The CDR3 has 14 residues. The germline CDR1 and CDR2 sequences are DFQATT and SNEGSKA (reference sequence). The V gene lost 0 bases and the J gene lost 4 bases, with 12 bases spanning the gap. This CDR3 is CSAREPWQATEAFF. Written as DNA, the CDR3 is TGCAGTGCTAGAGAGCCTTGGCAGGCCACTGAAGCTTTCTTT.

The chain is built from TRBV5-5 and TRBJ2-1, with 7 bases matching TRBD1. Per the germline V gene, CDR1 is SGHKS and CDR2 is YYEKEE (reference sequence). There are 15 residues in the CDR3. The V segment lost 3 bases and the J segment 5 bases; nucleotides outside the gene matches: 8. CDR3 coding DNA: TGTGCCAGCAGCTACATCGGACAGGCAAACAATGAGCAGTTCTTC. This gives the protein CASSYIGQANNEQFF.

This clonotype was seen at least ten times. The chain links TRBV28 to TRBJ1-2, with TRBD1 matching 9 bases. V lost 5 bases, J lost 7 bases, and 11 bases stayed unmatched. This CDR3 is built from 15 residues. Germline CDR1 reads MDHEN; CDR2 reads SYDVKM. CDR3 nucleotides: TGTGCCAGCAGTCAAGGACAGGGGACTTCTGGTGGCTACACCTTC. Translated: CASSQGQGTSGGYTF.

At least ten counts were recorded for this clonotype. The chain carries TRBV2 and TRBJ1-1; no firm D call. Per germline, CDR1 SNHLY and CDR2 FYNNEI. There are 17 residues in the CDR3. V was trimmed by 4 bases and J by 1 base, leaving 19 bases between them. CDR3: CASSATNPRAPNTEAFF. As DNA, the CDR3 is TGTGCCAGCAGTGCAACGAATCCGAGGGCGCCGAACACTGAAGCTTTCTTT.

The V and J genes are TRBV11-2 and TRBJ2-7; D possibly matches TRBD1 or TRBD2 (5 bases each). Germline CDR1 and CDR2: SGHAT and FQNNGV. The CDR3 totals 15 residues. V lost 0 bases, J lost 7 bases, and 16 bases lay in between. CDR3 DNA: TGTGCCAGCAGCTTAGAGTCAGGGACCCCTTGGGAGCAGTACTTC. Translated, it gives CASSLESGTPWEQYF.

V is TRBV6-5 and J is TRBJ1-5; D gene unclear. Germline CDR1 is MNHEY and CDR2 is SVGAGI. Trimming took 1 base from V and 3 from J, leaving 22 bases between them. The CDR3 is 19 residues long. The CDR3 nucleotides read TGTGCCAGCAGTTACTACTCCTCCCCCAGGTCCCCGATCAATCAGCCCCAGCATTTT. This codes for CASSYYSSPRSPINQPQHF.

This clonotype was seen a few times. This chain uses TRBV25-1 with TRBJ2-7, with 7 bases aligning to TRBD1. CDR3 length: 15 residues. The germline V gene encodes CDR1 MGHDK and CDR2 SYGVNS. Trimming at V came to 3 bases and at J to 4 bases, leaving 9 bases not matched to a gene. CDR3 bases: TGTGCCAGCAGTGAGGTCGGGACAGTTTCATACGAGCAGTACTTC. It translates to CASSEVGTVSYEQYF.

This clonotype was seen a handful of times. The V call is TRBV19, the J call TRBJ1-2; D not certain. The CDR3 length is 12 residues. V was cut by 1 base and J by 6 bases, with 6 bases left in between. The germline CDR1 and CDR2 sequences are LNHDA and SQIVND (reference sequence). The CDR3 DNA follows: TGTGCCAGTAGTATAGGGGGAGATGGCTACACCTTC. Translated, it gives CASSIGGDGYTF.

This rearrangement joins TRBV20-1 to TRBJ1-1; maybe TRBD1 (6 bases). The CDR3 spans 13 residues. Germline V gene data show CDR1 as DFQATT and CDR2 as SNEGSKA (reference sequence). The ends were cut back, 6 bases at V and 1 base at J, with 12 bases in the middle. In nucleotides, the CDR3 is TGCAGTGCGGTGGACAGAGCGAACACTGAAGCTTTCTTT. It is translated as CSAVDRANTEAFF.

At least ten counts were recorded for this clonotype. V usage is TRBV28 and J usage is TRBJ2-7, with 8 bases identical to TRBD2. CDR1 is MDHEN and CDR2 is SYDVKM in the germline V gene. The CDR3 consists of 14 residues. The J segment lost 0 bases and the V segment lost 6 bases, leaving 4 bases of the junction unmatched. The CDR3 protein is CASSSSGSSYEQYF. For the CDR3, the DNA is TGTGCCAGCAGCTCAAGCGGGAGCTCCTACGAGCAGTACTTC.

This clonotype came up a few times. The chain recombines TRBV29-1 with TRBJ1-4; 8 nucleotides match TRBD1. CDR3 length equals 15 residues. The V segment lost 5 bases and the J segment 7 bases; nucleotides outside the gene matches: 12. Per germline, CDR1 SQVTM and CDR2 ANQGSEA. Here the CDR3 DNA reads TGCAGCGTTCGACTAGATGGACAGGGTAGTGAAAAACTGTTTTTT. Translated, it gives CSVRLDGQGSEKLFF.

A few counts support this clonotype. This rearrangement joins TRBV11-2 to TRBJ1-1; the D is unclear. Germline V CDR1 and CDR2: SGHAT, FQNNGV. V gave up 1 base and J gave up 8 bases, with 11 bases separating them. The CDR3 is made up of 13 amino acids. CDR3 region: CASSLVRRFEAFF. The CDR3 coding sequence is TGTGCCAGCAGCTTAGTTCGGCGTTTCGAAGCTTTCTTT.

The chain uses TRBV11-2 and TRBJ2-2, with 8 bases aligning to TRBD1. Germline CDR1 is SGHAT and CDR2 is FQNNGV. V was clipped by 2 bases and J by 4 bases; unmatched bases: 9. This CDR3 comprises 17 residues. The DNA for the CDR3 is TGTGCCAGCAGCTTACCAGGACAGGGTCTCCTCACCGGGGAGCTGTTTTTT. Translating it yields CASSLPGQGLLTGELFF.

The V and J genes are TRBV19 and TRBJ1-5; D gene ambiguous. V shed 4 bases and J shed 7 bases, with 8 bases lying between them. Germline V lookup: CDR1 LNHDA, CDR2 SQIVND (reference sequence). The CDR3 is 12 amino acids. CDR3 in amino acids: CASSTSLQPQHF. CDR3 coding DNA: TGTGCCAGTAGTACCTCCCTGCAGCCCCAGCATTTT.

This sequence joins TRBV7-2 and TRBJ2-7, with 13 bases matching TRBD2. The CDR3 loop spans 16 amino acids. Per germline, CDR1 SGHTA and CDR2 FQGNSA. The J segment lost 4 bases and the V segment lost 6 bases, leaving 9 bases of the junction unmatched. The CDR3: CASRRGTSGTNYEQYF. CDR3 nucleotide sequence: TGTGCCAGCAGACGTGGGACTAGCGGGACCAATTACGAGCAGTACTTC.

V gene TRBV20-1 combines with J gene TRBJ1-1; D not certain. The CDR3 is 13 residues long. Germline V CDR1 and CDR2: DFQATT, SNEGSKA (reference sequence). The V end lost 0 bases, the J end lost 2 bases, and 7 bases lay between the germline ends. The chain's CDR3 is CSAREVVNTEAFF. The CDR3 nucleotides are TGCAGTGCTAGAGAGGTCGTTAACACTGAAGCTTTCTTT.

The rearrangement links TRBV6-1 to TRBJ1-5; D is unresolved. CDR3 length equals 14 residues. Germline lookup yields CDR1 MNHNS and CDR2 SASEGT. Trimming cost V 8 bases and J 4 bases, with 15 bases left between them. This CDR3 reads CASGPGPTNQPQHF. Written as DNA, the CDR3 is TGTGCCAGCGGACCGGGTCCCACTAATCAGCCCCAGCATTTT.

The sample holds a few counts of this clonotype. The CDR3 coding sequence is TGTGCCAGCAAGATGTTGGGGACAGATACGCAGTATTTT. It is translated as CASKMLGTDTQYF. The V gene is TRBV2, the J gene TRBJ2-3; no firm D call. The germline V and J ends were trimmed by 7 bases and 3 bases, with 11 bases remaining between them. The germline V gene has CDR1 SNHLY and CDR2 FYNNEI. CDR3 length: 13 residues.

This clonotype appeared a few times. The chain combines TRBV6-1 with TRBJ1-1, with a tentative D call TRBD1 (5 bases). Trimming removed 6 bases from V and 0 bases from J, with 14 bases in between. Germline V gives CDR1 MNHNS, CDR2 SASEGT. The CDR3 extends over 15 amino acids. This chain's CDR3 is CASSAYRLLNTEAFF. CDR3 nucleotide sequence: TGTGCCAGCAGCGCGTACAGGCTTTTGAACACTGAAGCTTTCTTT.

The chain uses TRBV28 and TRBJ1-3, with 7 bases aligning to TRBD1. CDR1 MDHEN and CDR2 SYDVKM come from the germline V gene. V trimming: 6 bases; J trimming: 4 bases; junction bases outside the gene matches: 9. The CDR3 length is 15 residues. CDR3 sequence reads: CASRPGGSSGNTIYF. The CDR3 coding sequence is TGTGCCAGCAGGCCAGGGGGTTCATCAGGAAACACCATATATTTT.